This TCR beta chain originates from a study of blood T cell repertoires in COVID-19. At the level of the study: The United States, Italy and Spain provided the acute and convalescent COVID-19 samples. T cells, B-cell-depleted T cells, or PBMCs provided the cDNA or gDNA that served as material.

Assay used: immunoSEQ multiplex PCR; TCRdb lists only in-frame clones, some missing. The sample has about 100,000 clones, around 88% seen once. The CDR3 runs to 15 residues. Germline V gene data show CDR1 as LGHNA and CDR2 as YSLEER. The V gene lost 5 bases and the J gene lost 4 bases, with 17 bases spanning the gap. The sequencing sample was made of peripheral blood. The chain links TRBV4-3 to TRBJ1-2; the D gene is possibly TRBD1 (6 bases). The TCR was taken from a man of 80 years or more with active or convalescent COVID-19. The CDR3 protein is CASSSPGQGIYGYTF. In DNA form, the CDR3 reads TGCGCCAGCAGCTCTCCCGGGCAGGGGATCTATGGCTACACCTTC.